This T cell receptor beta chain was identified in a study of spatial heterogeneity in lung cancer. Judged by abundance, this clonotype is medium-sized. Its antigen is not identified. TCRdb analysed the 5' RACE reads with MiXCR anew, one entry per CDR3 protein. Of about 4,200 distinct CDR3 sequences detected, about 5.7% appear once; the ten largest clones hold less than 20%. Overall study results and limits: Counts of expanded intratumoral alpha and beta TCRs tracked tumor mutation counts.

Time point defined: sample taken at primary tumor resection. Samples came from roughly 70 TRACERx patients with untreated early-stage lung cancer. The germline V gene has CDR1 SGHRS and CDR2 YFSETQ. Between the trimmed V and J ends, which lost 4 bases and 0 bases, there was a span of 16 bases. The CDR3 contains 16 residues. J is TRBJ1-1 and V is TRBV5-1; D ambiguous. The sample in question was lung tumor tissue, obtained at surgery. The source of this sequence is a male donor with early-stage non-small cell lung cancer. The CDR3 nucleotides are TGCGCCAGCAGCCTGGAAGTCTGGCGACTGAACACTGAAGCTTTCTTT. Protein product: CASSLEVWRLNTEAFF. Full variable domain (rest looked up from reference TRBV5-1 and TRBJ1-1): KAGVTQTPRYLIKTRGQQVTLSCSPISGHRSVSWYQQTPGQGLQFLFEYFSETQRNKGNFPGRFSGRQFSNSRSEMNVSTLELGDSALYLCASSLEVWRLNTEAFFGQGTRLTVV.